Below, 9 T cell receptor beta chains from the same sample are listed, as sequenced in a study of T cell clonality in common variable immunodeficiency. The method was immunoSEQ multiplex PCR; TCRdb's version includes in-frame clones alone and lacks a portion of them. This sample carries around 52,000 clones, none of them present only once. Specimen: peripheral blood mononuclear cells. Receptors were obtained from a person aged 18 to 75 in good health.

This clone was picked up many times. This CDR3 reads CASSDSGRGQETQYF. Incomplete CDR3 DNA: TGTGCCAGCAGCGATAGCGGGAGAGGCCAAGAGACC. This chain uses TRBV9 with TRBJ2-5, with TRBD2 matching 9 bases. The read is 3 residues too short to cover the CDR3 end, so that end is filled in from the germline J gene. The V and J ends lost 3 bases and 1 base, in that order; junction bases with no gene match: 4. Germline CDR1 is SGDLS and CDR2 is YYNGEE. The CDR3 runs 15 residues.

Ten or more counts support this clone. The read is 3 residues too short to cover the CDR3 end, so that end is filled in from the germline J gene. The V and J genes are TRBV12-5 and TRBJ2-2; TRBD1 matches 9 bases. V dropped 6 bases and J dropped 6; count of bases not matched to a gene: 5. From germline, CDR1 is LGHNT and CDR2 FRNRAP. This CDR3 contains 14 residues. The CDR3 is CASGPRQGAGELFF. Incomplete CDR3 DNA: TGTGCTAGTGGGCCCCGACAGGGGGCCGGGGAG. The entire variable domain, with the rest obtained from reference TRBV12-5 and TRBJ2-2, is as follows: DARVTQTPRHKVTEMGQEVTMRCQPILGHNTVFWYRQTMMQGLELLAYFRNRAPLDDSGMPKDRFSAEMPDATLATLKIQPSEPRDSAVYFCASGPRQGAGELFFGEGSRLTVL.

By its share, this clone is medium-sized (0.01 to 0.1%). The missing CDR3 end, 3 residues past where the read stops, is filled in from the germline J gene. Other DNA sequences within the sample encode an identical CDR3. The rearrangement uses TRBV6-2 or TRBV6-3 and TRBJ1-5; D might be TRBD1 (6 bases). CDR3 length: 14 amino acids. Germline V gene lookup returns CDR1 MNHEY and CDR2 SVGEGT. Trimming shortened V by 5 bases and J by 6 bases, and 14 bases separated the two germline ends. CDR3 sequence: CASSRGTLGQPQHF. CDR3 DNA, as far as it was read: TGTGCCAGCAGTCGTGGGACATTGGGTCAGCCC.

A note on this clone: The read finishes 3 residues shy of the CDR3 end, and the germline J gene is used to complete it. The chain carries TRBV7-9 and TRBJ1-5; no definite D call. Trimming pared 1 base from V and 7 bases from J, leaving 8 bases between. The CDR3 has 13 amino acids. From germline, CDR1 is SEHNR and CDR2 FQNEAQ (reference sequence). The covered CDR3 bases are TGTGCCAGCAGCTTAGATGAGGGCCAGCCC. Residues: CASSLDEGQP. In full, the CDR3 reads CASSLDEGQPQHF.

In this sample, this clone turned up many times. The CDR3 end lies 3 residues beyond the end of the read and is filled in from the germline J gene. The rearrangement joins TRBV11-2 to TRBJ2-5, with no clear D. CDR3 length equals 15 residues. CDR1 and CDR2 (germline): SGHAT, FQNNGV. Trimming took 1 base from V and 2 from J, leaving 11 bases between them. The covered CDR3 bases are TGTGCCAGCAGCTTAGGGGTTGACGGGCAAGAGACC. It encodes CASSLGVDGQET. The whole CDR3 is CASSLGVDGQETQYF.

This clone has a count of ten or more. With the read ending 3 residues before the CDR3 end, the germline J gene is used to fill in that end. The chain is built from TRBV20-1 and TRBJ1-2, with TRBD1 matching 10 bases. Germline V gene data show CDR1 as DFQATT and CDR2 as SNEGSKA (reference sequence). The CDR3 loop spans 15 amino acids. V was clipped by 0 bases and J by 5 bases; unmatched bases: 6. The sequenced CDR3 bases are TGCAGTGCTAGAGATCCGGGACAGGGGAGGTATGGC. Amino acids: CSARDPGQGRYG. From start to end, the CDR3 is CSARDPGQGRYGYTF.

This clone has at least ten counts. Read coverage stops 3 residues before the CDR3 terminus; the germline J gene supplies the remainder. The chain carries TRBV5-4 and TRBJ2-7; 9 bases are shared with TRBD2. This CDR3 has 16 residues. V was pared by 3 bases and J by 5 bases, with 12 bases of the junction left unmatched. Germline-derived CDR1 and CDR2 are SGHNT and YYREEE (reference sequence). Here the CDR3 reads CASSWGGSGRMNEQYF. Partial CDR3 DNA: TGTGCCAGCAGCTGGGGGGGTAGCGGGAGAATGAACGAG.

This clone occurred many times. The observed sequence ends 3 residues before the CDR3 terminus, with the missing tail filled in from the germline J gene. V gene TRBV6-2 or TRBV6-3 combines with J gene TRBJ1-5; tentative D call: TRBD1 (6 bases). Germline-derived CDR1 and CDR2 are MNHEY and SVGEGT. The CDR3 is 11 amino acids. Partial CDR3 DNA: TGTGCCAGCAGCAGACAGGCTCCC. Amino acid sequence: CASSRQAP. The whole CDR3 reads CASSRQAPQHF.

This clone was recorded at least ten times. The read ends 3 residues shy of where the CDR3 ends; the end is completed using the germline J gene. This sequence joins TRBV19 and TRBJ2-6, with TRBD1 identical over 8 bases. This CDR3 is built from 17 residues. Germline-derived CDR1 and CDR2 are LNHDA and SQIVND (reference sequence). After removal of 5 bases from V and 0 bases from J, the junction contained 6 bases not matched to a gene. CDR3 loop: CASSDRGRRSGANVLTF. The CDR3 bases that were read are TGTGCCAGTAGTGACAGGGGTCGGCGCTCTGGGGCCAACGTC.